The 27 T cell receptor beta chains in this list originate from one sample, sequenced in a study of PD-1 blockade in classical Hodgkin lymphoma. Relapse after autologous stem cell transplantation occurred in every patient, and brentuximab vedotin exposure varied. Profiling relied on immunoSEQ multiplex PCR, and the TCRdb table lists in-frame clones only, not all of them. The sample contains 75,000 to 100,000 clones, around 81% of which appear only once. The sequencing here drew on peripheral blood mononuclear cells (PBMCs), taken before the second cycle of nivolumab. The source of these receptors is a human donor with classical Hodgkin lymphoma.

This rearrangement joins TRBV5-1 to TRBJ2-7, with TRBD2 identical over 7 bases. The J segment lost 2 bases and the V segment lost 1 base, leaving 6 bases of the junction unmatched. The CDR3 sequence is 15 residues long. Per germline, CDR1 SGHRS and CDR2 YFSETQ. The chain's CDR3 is CASSLMASGAYEQYF. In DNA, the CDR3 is TGCGCCAGCAGCTTGATGGCTAGCGGAGCCTACGAGCAGTACTTC.

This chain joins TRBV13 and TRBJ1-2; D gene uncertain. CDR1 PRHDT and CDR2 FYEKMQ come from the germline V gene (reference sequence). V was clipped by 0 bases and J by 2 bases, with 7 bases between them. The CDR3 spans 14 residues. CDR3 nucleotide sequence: TGTGCCAGCAGCTTAGGCGGCTCCAACTATGGCTACACCTTC. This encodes CASSLGGSNYGYTF.

Written as DNA, the CDR3 is TGTGCCAGCAGCTTAGACACCGAGGGGGAGCTGTTTTTT. Residues: CASSLDTEGELFF. This chain uses TRBV7-6 with TRBJ2-2; unclear D gene. V gave up 1 base and J gave up 8 bases, with 8 bases separating them. The CDR3 sequence is 13 residues long. The germline V gene has CDR1 SGHVS and CDR2 FNYEAQ.

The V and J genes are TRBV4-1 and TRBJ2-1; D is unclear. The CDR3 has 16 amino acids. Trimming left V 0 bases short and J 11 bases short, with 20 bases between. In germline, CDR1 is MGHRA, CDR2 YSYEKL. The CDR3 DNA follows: TGCGCCAGCAGCCAAGATTTGGCAAGTGTAGGGTATAAGCAGTTCTTC. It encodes CASSQDLASVGYKQFF.

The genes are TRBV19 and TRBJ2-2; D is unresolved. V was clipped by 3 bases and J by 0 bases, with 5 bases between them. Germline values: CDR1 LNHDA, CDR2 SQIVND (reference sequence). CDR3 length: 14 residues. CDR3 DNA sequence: TGTGCCAGTAGTATTACATCGAACACCGGGGAGCTGTTTTTT. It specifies CASSITSNTGELFF.

CDR3 nucleotides: TGTGCCAGCAGAAGGGCGGTGGACAGGGCTAACTATGGCTACACCTTC. Protein: CASRRAVDRANYGYTF. The chain carries TRBV28 and TRBJ1-2; 8 positions agree with TRBD1. Trimming removed 6 bases from V and 0 bases from J; junction bases left unmatched: 9. Looked up from germline, CDR1 is MDHEN and CDR2 is SYDVKM. The CDR3 runs to 16 residues.

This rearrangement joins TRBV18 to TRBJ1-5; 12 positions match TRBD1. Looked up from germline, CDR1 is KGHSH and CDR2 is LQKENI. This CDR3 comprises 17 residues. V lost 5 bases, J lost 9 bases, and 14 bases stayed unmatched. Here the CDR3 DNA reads TGTGCCAGCTCAGCCCCGGGACAGGGGGCCCCCGAAACGCCCCAGCATTTT. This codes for CASSAPGQGAPETPQHF.

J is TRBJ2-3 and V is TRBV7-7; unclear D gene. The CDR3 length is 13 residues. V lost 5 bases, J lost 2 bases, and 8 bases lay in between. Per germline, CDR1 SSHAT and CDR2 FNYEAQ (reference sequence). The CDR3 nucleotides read TGTGCCAGCAGCCACGGGCCCACAGATACGCAGTATTTT. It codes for CASSHGPTDTQYF.

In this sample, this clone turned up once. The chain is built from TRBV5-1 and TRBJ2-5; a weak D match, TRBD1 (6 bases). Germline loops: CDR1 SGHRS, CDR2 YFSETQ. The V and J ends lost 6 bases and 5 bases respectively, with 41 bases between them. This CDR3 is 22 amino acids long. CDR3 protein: CASNLPPGQGTPFSVPGETQYF. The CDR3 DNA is TGCGCCAGCAACCTACCCCCTGGGCAGGGGACACCGTTCAGCGTCCCTGGGGAGACCCAGTACTTC.

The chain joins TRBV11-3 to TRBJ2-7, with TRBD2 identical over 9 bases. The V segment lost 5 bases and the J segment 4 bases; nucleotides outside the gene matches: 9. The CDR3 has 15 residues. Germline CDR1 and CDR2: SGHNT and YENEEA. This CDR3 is CASSPGTSRWYEQYF. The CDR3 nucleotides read TGTGCCAGCAGCCCCGGGACTAGCCGATGGTACGAGCAGTACTTC.

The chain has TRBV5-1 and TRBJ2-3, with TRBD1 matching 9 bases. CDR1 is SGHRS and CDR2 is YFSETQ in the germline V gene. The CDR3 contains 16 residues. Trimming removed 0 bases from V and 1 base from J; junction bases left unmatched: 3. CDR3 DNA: TGCGCCAGCAGCTTGGCGACAGGGGGGGGCACAGATACGCAGTATTTT. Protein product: CASSLATGGGTDTQYF.

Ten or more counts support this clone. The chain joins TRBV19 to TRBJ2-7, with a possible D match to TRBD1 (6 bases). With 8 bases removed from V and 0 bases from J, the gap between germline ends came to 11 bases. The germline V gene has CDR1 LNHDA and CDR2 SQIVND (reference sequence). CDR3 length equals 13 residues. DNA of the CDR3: TGTGCCAGTCTGGACAGAAGCTCCTACGAGCAGTACTTC. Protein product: CASLDRSSYEQYF.

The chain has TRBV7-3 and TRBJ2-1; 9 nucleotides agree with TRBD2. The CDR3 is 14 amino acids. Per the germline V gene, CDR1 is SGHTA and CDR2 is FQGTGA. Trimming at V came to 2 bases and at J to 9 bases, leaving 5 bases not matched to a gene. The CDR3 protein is CASSLAGGPVEQFF. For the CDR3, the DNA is TGTGCCAGCAGCTTAGCGGGAGGGCCGGTTGAGCAGTTCTTC.

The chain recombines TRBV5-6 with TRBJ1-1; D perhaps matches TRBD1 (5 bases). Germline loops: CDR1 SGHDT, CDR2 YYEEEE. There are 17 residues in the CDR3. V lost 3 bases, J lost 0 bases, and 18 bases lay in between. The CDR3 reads CASSSWFPGRMNTEAFF. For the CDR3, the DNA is TGTGCCAGCAGCTCGTGGTTTCCGGGACGGATGAACACTGAAGCTTTCTTT.

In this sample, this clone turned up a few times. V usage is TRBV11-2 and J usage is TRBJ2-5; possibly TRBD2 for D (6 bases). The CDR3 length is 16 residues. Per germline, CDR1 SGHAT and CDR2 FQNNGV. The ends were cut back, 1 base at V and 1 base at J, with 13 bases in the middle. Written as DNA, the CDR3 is TGTGCCAGCAGCTTAGCGGTTTTGGGGGGCCAAGAGACCCAGTACTTC. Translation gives CASSLAVLGGQETQYF.

CDR3 amino acids: CASSPVAGPTYNYEQYF. The CDR3 coding sequence is TGTGCCAGCAGCCCGGTAGCGGGCCCAACCTATAACTACGAGCAGTACTTC. The V and J genes are TRBV7-8 and TRBJ2-7; 7 bases fit TRBD2. V was clipped by 5 bases and J by 3 bases; unmatched bases: 16. The CDR3 extends over 17 amino acids. CDR1 SGHVS and CDR2 FQNEAQ come from the germline V gene.

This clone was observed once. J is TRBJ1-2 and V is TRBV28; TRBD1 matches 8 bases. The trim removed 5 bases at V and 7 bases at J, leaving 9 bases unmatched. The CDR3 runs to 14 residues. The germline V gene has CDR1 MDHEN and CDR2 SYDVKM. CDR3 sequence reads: CASSPRTGTLGYTF. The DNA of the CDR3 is TGTGCCAGCAGTCCGCGGACAGGGACGCTTGGCTACACCTTC.

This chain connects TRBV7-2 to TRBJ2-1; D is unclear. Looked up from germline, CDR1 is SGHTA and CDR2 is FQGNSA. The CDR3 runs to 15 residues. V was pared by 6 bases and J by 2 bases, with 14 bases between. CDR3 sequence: CASSPVGYAYNEQFF. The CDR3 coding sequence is TGTGCCAGCAGTCCCGTCGGGTACGCCTACAATGAGCAGTTCTTC.

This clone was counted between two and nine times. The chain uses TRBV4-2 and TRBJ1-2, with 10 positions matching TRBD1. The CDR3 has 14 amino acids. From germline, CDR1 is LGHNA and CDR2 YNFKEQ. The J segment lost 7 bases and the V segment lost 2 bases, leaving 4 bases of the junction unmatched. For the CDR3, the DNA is TGTGCCAGCAGCCAACAGACAGGGGGCGTTGGCTACACCTTC. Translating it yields CASSQQTGGVGYTF.

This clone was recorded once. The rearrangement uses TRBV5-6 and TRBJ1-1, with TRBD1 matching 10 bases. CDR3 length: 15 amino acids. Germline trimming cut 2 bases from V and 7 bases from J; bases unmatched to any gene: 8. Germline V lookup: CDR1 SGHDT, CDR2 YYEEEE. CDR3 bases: TGTGCCAGCAGCTTCGACCCGACAGGGGGCGGTGAAGCTTTCTTT. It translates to CASSFDPTGGGEAFF.

DNA of the CDR3: TGTGCCAGCAGCGGGTCACGTCAGTTCTTC. Translated, it gives CASSGSRQFF. The gene calls are TRBV5-6 and TRBJ2-1; D not resolved. The CDR3 consists of 10 residues. Trimming took 4 bases from V and 13 from J, leaving 9 bases between them. The germline V gene has CDR1 SGHDT and CDR2 YYEEEE.

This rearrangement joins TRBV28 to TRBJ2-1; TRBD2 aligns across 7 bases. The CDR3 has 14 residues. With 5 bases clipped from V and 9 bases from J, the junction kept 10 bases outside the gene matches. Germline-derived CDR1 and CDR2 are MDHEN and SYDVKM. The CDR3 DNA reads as TGTGCCAGCAGTCCCCCTAGCGGAATGGGTGAGCAGTTCTTC. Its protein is CASSPPSGMGEQFF.

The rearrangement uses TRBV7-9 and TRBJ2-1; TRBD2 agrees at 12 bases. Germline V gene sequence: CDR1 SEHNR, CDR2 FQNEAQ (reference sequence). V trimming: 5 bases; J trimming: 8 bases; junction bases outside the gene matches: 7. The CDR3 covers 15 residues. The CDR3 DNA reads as TGTGCCAGCAGCCCCCGACTAGCGGGAGAACATGAGCAGTTCTTC. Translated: CASSPRLAGEHEQFF.

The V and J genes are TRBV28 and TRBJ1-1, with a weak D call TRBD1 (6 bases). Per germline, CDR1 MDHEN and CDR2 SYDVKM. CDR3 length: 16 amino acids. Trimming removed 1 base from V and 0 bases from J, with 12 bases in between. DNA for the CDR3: TGTGCCAGCAGTTTATCCCCGGGGGCCATGAACACTGAAGCTTTCTTT. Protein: CASSLSPGAMNTEAFF.

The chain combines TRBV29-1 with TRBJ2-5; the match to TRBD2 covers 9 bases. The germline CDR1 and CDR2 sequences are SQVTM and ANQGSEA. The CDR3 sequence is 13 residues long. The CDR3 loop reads CLASGTTQETQYF. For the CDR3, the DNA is TGCTTGGCTAGCGGGACCACTCAGGAGACCCAGTACTTC.

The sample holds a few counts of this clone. The CDR3, as DNA: TGCAGCGGTCTCACATTGAACACTGAAGCTTTCTTT. Translating gives CSGLTLNTEAFF. This chain links TRBV29-1 with TRBJ1-1, with D unclear. The CDR3 is 12 amino acids. Germline CDR1 SQVTM, CDR2 ANQGSEA. Trimming stripped 7 bases from V and 0 bases from J, with 9 bases between.

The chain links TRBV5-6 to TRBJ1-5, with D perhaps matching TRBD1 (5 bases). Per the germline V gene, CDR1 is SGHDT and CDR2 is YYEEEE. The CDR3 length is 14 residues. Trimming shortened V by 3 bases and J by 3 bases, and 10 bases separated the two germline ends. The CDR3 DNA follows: TGTGCCAGCAGCTCCGGACAAGCCAATCAGCCCCAGCATTTT. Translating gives CASSSGQANQPQHF.